This is a list of T cell receptor beta chains from one sample in a study of cytomegalovirus exposure and HLA in healthy donors. This table comes from immunoSEQ multiplex PCR, and its TCRdb copy is limited to in-frame clones, with some not included. The sample records around 180,000 clones, about three quarters being singletons. The source material was PBMCs. Receptors were obtained from a girl between 10 and 17 years old in good health and CMV-seronegative. The CDR3 runs from the conserved cysteine through the conserved F or W. D genes are given only for firm matches. A row's size may be missing; if present it is once, few, many or a size class.

clone_size: -
d_call: TRBD2
v_call: TRBV6-1
j_call: TRBJ2-1
cdr3_nt: TGTGCCAGCAGTGAAAGGCAGCGGGGGGCCCCTAGCTCCTACAATGAGCAGTTCTTC
cdr3_aa: CASSERQRGAPSSYNEQFF

clone_size: -
d_call: -
v_call: TRBV27
j_call: TRBJ1-5
cdr3_nt: TGTGCCAGCAGTCCGCAGACAGGCGCTTTTAAGCCCCAGCATTTT
cdr3_aa: CASSPQTGAFKPQHF

clone_size: few
d_call: TRBD2
v_call: TRBV30
j_call: TRBJ2-1
cdr3_nt: TGTGCCTGGAGAGCGGGGGGCCTTAAGGATTCCTACAATGAGCAGTTCTTC
cdr3_aa: CAWRAGGLKDSYNEQFF

clone_size: few
d_call: -
v_call: TRBV7-3
j_call: TRBJ2-7
cdr3_nt: TGTGCCAGCAGCCCAGGCGGGACAGCTAACGAGCAGTACTTC
cdr3_aa: CASSPGGTANEQYF

clone_size: -
d_call: -
v_call: TRBV21-1
j_call: TRBJ1-1
cdr3_nt: TGTGCCAGCAGCAAACCGGGTGACAGGAACACTGAAGCTTTCTTT
cdr3_aa: CASSKPGDRNTEAFF

clone_size: -
d_call: -
v_call: TRBV27
j_call: TRBJ2-5
cdr3_nt: TGTGCCAGCAGTCTCTCGTACCAAGAGACCCAGTACTTC
cdr3_aa: CASSLSYQETQYF

clone_size: -
d_call: TRBD2
v_call: TRBV9
j_call: TRBJ2-2
cdr3_nt: TGTGCCAGCAGCGTAGAAGACGGGGGGGCCACCGGGGAGCTGTTTTTT
cdr3_aa: CASSVEDGGATGELFF

clone_size: -
d_call: -
v_call: TRBV7-2
j_call: TRBJ1-1
cdr3_nt: TGTGCCAGCAGCCCCCCAGATATGAACACTGAAGCTTTCTTT
cdr3_aa: CASSPPDMNTEAFF

clone_size: -
d_call: TRBD1
v_call: TRBV29-1
j_call: TRBJ2-2
cdr3_nt: TGCAGCGTTGTTCAGGGGGCCGACACCGGGGAGCTGTTTTTT
cdr3_aa: CSVVQGADTGELFF

clone_size: -
d_call: TRBD1
v_call: TRBV30
j_call: TRBJ1-5
cdr3_nt: TGTGCCTGGACATACAGGGGCGGTCAGCCCCAGCATTTT
cdr3_aa: CAWTYRGGQPQHF

clone_size: -
d_call: -
v_call: TRBV18
j_call: TRBJ1-4
cdr3_nt: TGTGCCAGCTCACCAGAGCAGGTGAAAAAACTGTTTTTT
cdr3_aa: CASSPEQVKKLFF

clone_size: -
d_call: TRBD1
v_call: TRBV5-1
j_call: TRBJ2-1
cdr3_nt: TGCGCCAGCAGCTTTCAGGGGGAGCGCAATGAGCAGTTCTTC
cdr3_aa: CASSFQGERNEQFF

clone_size: -
d_call: -
v_call: TRBV7-8
j_call: TRBJ2-3
cdr3_nt: TGTGCCAGCAGCCCTTCCTCGGGACATCTCCTCACAGATACGCAGTATTTT
cdr3_aa: CASSPSSGHLLTDTQYF

clone_size: -
d_call: -
v_call: TRBV7-3
j_call: TRBJ2-1
cdr3_nt: TGTGCCAGCAGCTTATCCCCAGGATACAATGAGCAGTTCTTC
cdr3_aa: CASSLSPGYNEQFF

clone_size: -
d_call: TRBD1
v_call: TRBV7-6
j_call: TRBJ1-1
cdr3_nt: TGTGCCAGCAGCTTAGTGGGACAGGGCCCTATGAACACTGAAGCTTTCTTT
cdr3_aa: CASSLVGQGPMNTEAFF

clone_size: -
d_call: -
v_call: TRBV11-1
j_call: TRBJ1-1
cdr3_nt: TGTGCCAGCAGCTTAGCAGGGGTGAACACTGAAGCTTTCTTT
cdr3_aa: CASSLAGVNTEAFF

clone_size: -
d_call: TRBD2
v_call: TRBV5-1
j_call: TRBJ2-5
cdr3_nt: TGCGCCAGCAGCTTGGATGCACTAGCGGGGGGGCCGATAGAGACCCAGTACTTC
cdr3_aa: CASSLDALAGGPIETQYF